The T cell receptor beta chain described here comes from a study of spatial heterogeneity in lung cancer. Study information: Fewer alpha-chain than beta-chain sequences were consistently detected. Study-wide points: At resection, ubiquitous expanded tumor TCRs appeared in blood more than at follow-up.

Time point of the sample: sample taken at primary tumor resection. The sequenced material consisted of unsorted whole RNA from tumor, nontumor lung or frozen PBMC. Trimming removed 6 bases from V and 0 bases from J, with 10 bases in between. Looked up from germline, CDR1 is SGHRS and CDR2 is YFSETQ. There are 14 residues in the CDR3. On each TCR cDNA molecule, a unique molecular identifier was present. TCRdb analysed the 5' RACE reads with MiXCR anew, one entry per CDR3 protein. The table has around 40,000 distinct CDR3 sequences, 5.2% seen once. This clonotype has at least ten counts. The antigen is not known.

The material was PBMCs, obtained at surgery. The origin of this receptor is a female donor with early-stage non-small cell lung cancer. This sequence joins TRBV5-1 and TRBJ1-3; D is undetermined. The CDR3 DNA reads TGCGCCAGCATGCTGGACCTCTCTGGAAACACCATATATTTT. Translated: CASMLDLSGNTIYF.